What follows are 14 T cell receptor beta chains derived from one specimen sequenced in a study of blood T cell repertoires in COVID-19. Clones were sequenced by immunoSEQ multiplex PCR, and TCRdb holds only the in-frame ones, with some missing. The repertoire holds 90,000 to 100,000 clones, approximately 84% seen once, with more than 9% in the top ten. The sample taken for sequencing was peripheral blood. These receptors all come from a man between 65 and 85 years old with acute or convalescent COVID-19.

V usage is TRBV28 and J usage is TRBJ2-1; 7 bases align to TRBD2. V shed 3 bases and J 0 bases; nucleotides not matched to a gene: 11. The germline V gene has CDR1 MDHEN and CDR2 SYDVKM. This CDR3 is built from 18 residues. CDR3 nucleotide sequence: TGTGCCAGCAGTTTTGGGAAAAGAGCGGGAAGCTCCTACAATGAGCAGTTCTTC. As protein: CASSFGKRAGSSYNEQFF.

J is TRBJ2-5 and V is TRBV11-2; TRBD1 might be the D (5 bases). The CDR3 consists of 13 residues. CDR1 SGHAT and CDR2 FQNNGV come from the germline V gene. V lost 6 bases and J lost 5, with 13 bases in between. The CDR3 reads CASRRKGRETQYF. For the CDR3, the DNA is TGTGCCAGCAGACGAAAGGGGCGGGAGACCCAGTACTTC.

The genes are TRBV5-1 and TRBJ2-5; D is perhaps TRBD2 (5 bases). Trimming took 0 bases from V and 5 from J, leaving 20 bases between them. CDR3 length: 17 residues. Germline V gives CDR1 SGHRS, CDR2 YFSETQ. The CDR3 spells CASSLGSLGGTRETQYF. CDR3 nucleotides: TGCGCCAGCAGCTTGGGGTCCCTCGGAGGAACACGCGAGACCCAGTACTTC.

The table lists this clone with a few counts. This chain joins TRBV5-1 and TRBJ1-1, with 7 bases matching TRBD1. Germline-derived CDR1 and CDR2 are SGHRS and YFSETQ. The CDR3 extends over 18 amino acids. The V segment lost 0 bases and the J segment 1 base; nucleotides outside the gene matches: 12. The CDR3 coding sequence is TGCGCCAGCAGCTTGGGTCTGCGACAGGGTGGATGGAACACTGAAGCTTTCTTT. Protein product: CASSLGLRQGGWNTEAFF.

The chain joins TRBV5-6 to TRBJ2-2; possible D gene TRBD2, 5 bases. This CDR3 spans 15 amino acids. Germline CDR1 reads SGHDT; CDR2 reads YYEEEE. V shed 5 bases and J shed 0 bases, with 11 bases lying between them. The CDR3 protein is CASRPREANTGELFF. As DNA, the CDR3 is TGTGCCAGCAGACCCCGGGAAGCGAACACCGGGGAGCTGTTTTTT.

This clone has only a few counts. The V and J genes are TRBV5-1 and TRBJ2-2; 9 bases map to TRBD2. J gave up 6 bases and V 2 bases, and 8 bases lay outside the gene matches. Germline V gives CDR1 SGHRS, CDR2 YFSETQ. The CDR3 length is 16 residues. The CDR3 nucleotides read TGCGCCAGCAGCTTTCGCGGGGGGGGCTCCCCCGGGGAGCTGTTTTTT. This translates into CASSFRGGGSPGELFF. Full variable domain (remainder filled in from reference TRBV5-1 and TRBJ2-2): KAGVTQTPRYLIKTRGQQVTLSCSPISGHRSVSWYQQTPGQGLQFLFEYFSETQRNKGNFPGRFSGRQFSNSRSEMNVSTLELGDSALYLCASSFRGGGSPGELFFGEGSRLTVL.

This chain links TRBV28 with TRBJ2-7, with D maybe TRBD2 (5 bases). V was clipped by 3 bases and J by 0 bases, with 9 bases between them. This CDR3 is 14 amino acids long. The germline gives CDR1 MDHEN, CDR2 SYDVKM. CDR3 DNA: TGTGCCAGCAGTTTCAAAGACTACTCCTACGAGCAGTACTTC. Translating gives CASSFKDYSYEQYF.

The gene calls are TRBV7-3 and TRBJ1-2, with 8 bases that match TRBD1. CDR1 is SGHTA, CDR2 FQGTGA, per germline. With 5 bases clipped from V and 4 bases from J, the junction kept 15 bases outside the gene matches. CDR3 length: 17 amino acids. CDR3 coding DNA: TGTGCCAGCAGCCCAGGGGGCAGTCCGCCTGGAATCTATGGCTACACCTTC. Its protein is CASSPGGSPPGIYGYTF.

V is TRBV6-4 and J is TRBJ2-1; 9 nucleotides match TRBD2. The CDR3 loop spans 16 amino acids. Germline V gives CDR1 MRHNA, CDR2 SNTAGT. Trimming at V came to 4 bases and at J to 3 bases, leaving 7 bases not matched to a gene. The chain's CDR3 is CASSAQGLASYNEQFF. The CDR3 bases are TGTGCCAGCAGTGCCCAGGGACTAGCAAGCTACAATGAGCAGTTCTTC.

V usage is TRBV7-9 and J usage is TRBJ1-5, with a weak D call TRBD1 (5 bases). CDR1 SEHNR and CDR2 FQNEAQ come from the germline V gene (reference sequence). This CDR3 spans 14 amino acids. Trimming shortened V by 1 base and J by 7 bases, and 11 bases separated the two germline ends. CDR3 sequence reads: CASSLGGRNQPQHF. The DNA for the CDR3 is TGTGCCAGCAGCTTAGGGGGGAGGAACCAGCCCCAGCATTTT.

The chain employs TRBV7-2 and TRBJ1-3; TRBD1 might be the D (6 bases). CDR3 size: 17 residues. With 1 base removed from V and 3 bases from J, the gap between germline ends came to 16 bases. CDR1 is SGHTA, CDR2 FQGNSA, per germline. The CDR3 loop is CASSLGTARNLGNTIYF. The CDR3 DNA sequence: TGTGCCAGCAGCTTAGGGACAGCCAGGAATCTTGGAAACACCATATATTTT.

The rearrangement uses TRBV18 and TRBJ2-1; 7 nucleotides agree with TRBD1. This CDR3 is built from 16 residues. Trimming at V came to 4 bases and at J to 7 bases, leaving 13 bases not matched to a gene. The germline gives CDR1 KGHSH, CDR2 LQKENI. The CDR3 loop is CASSRSMGQRTNEQFF. In nucleotides, the CDR3 is TGTGCCAGCTCACGGTCCATGGGACAGAGGACAAATGAGCAGTTCTTC.

V is TRBV14 and J is TRBJ1-1; D call uncertain. Germline CDR1 reads SGHDN; CDR2 reads FVKESK. This CDR3 is built from 13 residues. The ends were cut back, 0 bases at V and 5 bases at J, with 7 bases in the middle. CDR3 residues: CASSQDRGTEAFF. The CDR3 DNA is TGTGCCAGCAGCCAAGATCGAGGGACTGAAGCTTTCTTT.

The genes are TRBV7-2 and TRBJ1-1; a weak D match, TRBD1 (5 bases). The CDR3 is made up of 12 amino acids. Between the trimmed V and J ends, which lost 4 bases and 10 bases, there was a span of 13 bases. CDR1 is SGHTA and CDR2 is FQGNSA in the germline V gene. DNA for the CDR3: TGTGCCAGCAGCTCATGGGGCGAGATAGCTTTCTTT. This translates into CASSSWGEIAFF.